Listed below are T cell receptor beta chains from one sample, sequenced in a study of CD8 T cells in Susac syndrome. TCRdb reprocessed the immunoSEQ multiplex PCR reads with MiXCR, giving one entry per CDR3 protein. Here the sample spans tens of thousands of distinct CDR3 sequences, roughly 91% being singletons. The sample taken for sequencing was CD8+ T cells from PBMCs. The receptors were sampled from a human donor with multiple sclerosis. Both conserved end residues are part of each CDR3. The D gene is left open where the match is weak. A row's size may be missing; if present it is once, few, many or a size class.

V gene	J gene	clone size	D gene	CDR3 protein	CDR3 DNA
TRBV4-1	TRBJ2-3	.	.	CASSQSHTDTQYF	TGCGCCAGCAGCCAATCCCACACAGATACGCAGTATTTT
TRBV4-1	TRBJ2-7	few	TRBD1	CASSQGTGRYEQYF	TGCGCCAGCAGCCAAGGGACAGGGCGGTACGAGCAGTACTTC
TRBV2	TRBJ1-2	.	TRBD1	CARGPTGGVGYGYTF	TGTGCCAGAGGCCCTACAGGGGGTGTTGGTTATGGCTACACCTTC
TRBV28	TRBJ2-1	.	.	CASTFRTVRYNEQFF	TGTGCCAGCACCTTCCGGACCGTCCGGTACAATGAGCAGTTCTTC
TRBV13	TRBJ2-7	.	TRBD1	CASSYKTGAGEQYF	TGTGCCAGCAGCTACAAAACAGGGGCCGGGGAGCAGTACTTC
TRBV15	TRBJ1-2	.	TRBD1	CATSRDRGGYGYTF	TGTGCCACCAGCAGGGACAGGGGAGGCTATGGCTACACCTTC
TRBV28	TRBJ2-4	.	TRBD2	CASAGGAAMGKNIQYF	TGTGCCAGCGCCGGGGGGGCCGCAATGGGGAAAAACATTCAGTACTTC
TRBV4-1	TRBJ2-1	.	.	CASSYGTITNEQFF	TGCGCCAGCAGCTACGGGACAATCACGAATGAGCAGTTCTTC
TRBV28	TRBJ1-1	.	.	CASSFLGGMNTEAFF	TGTGCCAGCAGTTTCTTGGGGGGGATGAACACTGAAGCTTTCTTT
TRBV6-1	TRBJ1-1	.	TRBD1	CATYRGQGMNTEAFF	TGTGCCACGTACAGGGGGCAGGGGATGAACACTGAAGCTTTCTTT
TRBV10-2	TRBJ2-3	.	TRBD2	CASSAVAGSTDTQYF	TGCGCCAGCAGTGCAGTAGCGGGAAGCACAGATACGCAGTATTTT
TRBV5-1	TRBJ2-7	.	TRBD2	CASSQGLAGDYEQYF	TGCGCCAGCAGCCAGGGACTAGCGGGGGACTACGAGCAGTACTTC
TRBV28	TRBJ2-1	.	.	CASSRVPAGNNEQFF	TGTGCCAGCAGCCGAGTTCCGGCGGGGAACAATGAGCAGTTCTTC
TRBV20-1	TRBJ2-3	.	.	CSACPESTDTQYF	TGCAGTGCCTGTCCCGAAAGTACAGATACGCAGTATTTT
TRBV28	TRBJ2-7	.	.	CASSPRDWPYEQYF	TGTGCCAGCAGTCCCCGGGACTGGCCCTACGAGCAGTACTTC
TRBV28	TRBJ2-5	.	.	CASTHGQMSWETQYF	TGTGCCAGCACCCACGGACAGATGAGCTGGGAGACCCAGTACTTC
TRBV7-9	TRBJ2-3	.	TRBD2	CASSQGLATSTDTQYF	TGTGCCAGCAGTCAGGGACTAGCGACTAGCACAGATACGCAGTATTTT
TRBV12-3/TRBV12-4	TRBJ1-5	.	.	CASTIGRASNQPQHF	TGTGCCAGCACTATTGGGAGGGCTAGCAATCAGCCCCAGCATTTT
TRBV5-6	TRBJ2-3	.	.	CASSFFLDTDTQYF	TGTGCCAGCAGCTTTTTTCTAGACACAGATACGCAGTATTTT
TRBV11-2	TRBJ2-7	.	.	CASSLGPSFSEQYF	TGTGCCAGCAGCCTGGGGCCGAGTTTTAGCGAGCAGTACTTC
TRBV2	TRBJ2-7	.	.	CASGEAGGLRGTPTYEQYF	TGTGCCAGCGGGGAGGCCGGGGGCTTACGCGGTACACCAACCTACGAGCAGTACTTC
TRBV4-1	TRBJ1-5	.	TRBD1	CASSPQGTGASQPQHF	TGCGCCAGCAGCCCACAAGGGACAGGGGCAAGTCAGCCCCAGCATTTT
TRBV7-3	TRBJ2-1	.	TRBD1	CASSQTGGFYEQFF	TGTGCCAGCAGCCAGACAGGGGGCTTTTATGAGCAGTTCTTC
TRBV19	TRBJ1-1	.	.	CASSIGPNTEAFF	TGTGCCAGTAGTATTGGGCCTAACACTGAAGCTTTCTTT
TRBV28	TRBJ2-1	.	.	CASSDRPSGDEQFF	TGTGCCAGCAGTGACCGGCCGAGCGGTGATGAGCAGTTCTTC
TRBV19	TRBJ1-1	.	.	CASSMYAGNTEAFF	TGTGCCAGTAGTATGTACGCCGGGAACACTGAAGCTTTCTTT
TRBV20-1	TRBJ2-1	.	.	CSATGGPLSSYNEQFF	TGCAGTGCCACGGGCGGACCACTAAGCTCCTACAATGAGCAGTTCTTC
TRBV12-3/TRBV12-4	TRBJ2-7	.	.	CASSLAGATSYEQYF	TGTGCCAGCAGTTTAGCGGGAGCCACCTCCTACGAGCAGTACTTC
TRBV28	TRBJ1-2	.	.	CASRTQGRFEFNYGYTF	TGTGCCAGCAGGACGCAAGGACGGTTCGAGTTTAACTATGGCTACACCTTC
TRBV19	TRBJ2-7	.	.	CASSPLGGGEQYF	TGTGCCAGTAGCCCGCTGGGGGGAGGCGAGCAGTACTTC
TRBV12-3/TRBV12-4	TRBJ1-1	.	.	CASSPALHTREAFF	TGTGCCAGCAGCCCCGCCCTTCACACCAGAGAAGCTTTCTTT
TRBV4-1	TRBJ1-5	.	.	CASSLEGPGMDQPQHF	TGCGCCAGCAGCTTAGAGGGGCCAGGGATGGATCAGCCCCAGCATTTT
TRBV10-2	TRBJ2-5	.	.	CASRPFGIETQYF	TGCGCCAGCAGACCTTTTGGCATAGAGACCCAGTACTTC
TRBV7-2	TRBJ2-6	.	.	CASSSKTHAGPSGANVLTF	TGTGCCAGCAGCTCAAAAACCCACGCAGGGCCCTCTGGGGCCAACGTCCTGACTTTC
TRBV13	TRBJ1-1	.	TRBD1	CASSLFGQGKFEAFF	TGTGCCAGCAGCTTATTTGGACAGGGAAAATTCGAGGCTTTCTTT
TRBV28	TRBJ2-7	.	.	CASSRTESYEQYF	TGTGCCAGCAGCCGGACAGAGTCCTACGAGCAGTACTTC
TRBV14	TRBJ2-2	.	TRBD1	CASSQTGMSPGELFF	TGTGCCAGCAGCCAGACAGGGATGTCTCCCGGGGAGCTGTTTTTT
TRBV2	TRBJ2-1	.	TRBD2	CATGLAGPSNEQFF	TGTGCCACTGGACTAGCGGGACCCTCCAATGAGCAGTTCTTC
TRBV27	TRBJ2-3	.	.	CASRQAPFSTDTQYF	TGTGCCAGCAGACAAGCCCCTTTTAGCACAGATACGCAGTATTTT
TRBV27	TRBJ2-3	.	.	CASSPMDYSSTDTQYF	TGTGCCAGCAGTCCGATGGACTATTCTAGCACAGATACGCAGTATTTT
TRBV11-1	TRBJ1-1	.	.	CASSFWAGSLNTEAFF	TGTGCCAGCAGCTTCTGGGCAGGGAGCTTGAACACTGAAGCTTTCTTT
TRBV4-3	TRBJ2-5	.	TRBD1	CASSQNGDREETQYF	TGCGCCAGCAGCCAAAACGGGGACAGGGAAGAGACCCAGTACTTC
TRBV10-3	TRBJ2-3	.	.	CAISGDKEPLTDTQYF	TGTGCCATCAGTGGGGACAAGGAACCCCTCACAGATACGCAGTATTTT
TRBV27	TRBJ2-3	.	.	CASSLDPARYTDTQYF	TGTGCCAGCAGTTTAGATCCTGCCCGTTACACAGATACGCAGTATTTT
TRBV20-1	TRBJ1-6	.	.	CSARVPGWDNSPLHF	TGCAGTGCTAGGGTACCGGGTTGGGATAATTCACCCCTCCACTTT
TRBV5-4	TRBJ1-1	once	.	CASSSLDTEAFF	TGTGCCAGCAGCTCTTTAGACACTGAAGCTTTCTTT
TRBV20-1	TRBJ1-2	.	.	CSASAGPADYGYTF	TGCAGTGCTAGTGCGGGACCGGCAGACTATGGCTACACCTTC
TRBV7-6	TRBJ1-2	.	.	CASSLAIGGNYGYTF	TGTGCCAGCAGCTTAGCTATTGGGGGAAATTATGGCTACACCTTC
TRBV11-2	TRBJ2-7	.	TRBD1	CASSRGQTYYEQYF	TGTGCCAGCAGTAGGGGACAGACCTACTACGAGCAGTACTTC
TRBV4-1	TRBJ2-3	.	TRBD2	CASGPAGGPLTSDTQYF	TGCGCCAGCGGTCCAGCGGGAGGGCCATTGACTTCCGATACGCAGTATTTT
TRBV12-3/TRBV12-4	TRBJ2-6	.	.	CASSLPTGTLSGANVLTF	TGTGCCAGCAGTTTACCAACAGGTACCCTCTCTGGGGCCAACGTCCTGACTTTC
TRBV28	TRBJ1-2	.	.	CASSRRQDYGYTF	TGTGCCAGCAGCCGAAGACAGGACTATGGCTACACCTTC
TRBV4-1	TRBJ2-7	few	.	CASSQGGWGSYEQYF	TGCGCCAGCAGCCAAGGCGGGTGGGGCTCCTACGAGCAGTACTTC
TRBV30	TRBJ2-1	.	.	CAWSASPTYNEQFF	TGTGCCTGGAGTGCCTCACCAACCTACAATGAGCAGTTCTTC
TRBV28	TRBJ2-3	.	TRBD1	CASKQGFTDTQYF	TGTGCCTCGAAACAGGGGTTCACAGATACGCAGTATTTT